This TCR beta chain was profiled in a study of Ad26.COV2.S vaccination and SARS-CoV-2 variants. Overall study: Participants got Ad26.COV2.S intramuscularly, once or twice 56 days apart. General study findings and limits: Analyses of TCR breadth and depth may have underestimated total T cell responses. Non-spike TCR breadth did not differ much between vaccine and placebo recipients.

Libraries were prepared by immunoSEQ multiplex PCR; TCRdb keeps only in-frame clonotypes and omits some of them. The sample comprises roughly 700,000 clones, roughly 90% of which are singletons, and approximately 1.5% rests with the top ten. With V trimmed by 0 bases and J by 4 bases, 5 bases remained unmatched. Germline V gene lookup returns CDR1 SGHRS and CDR2 YFSETQ. This CDR3 is 16 amino acids long. As regards this clone: Its antigen is currently unknown.

The treatment: roughly 20 received Ad26.COV2.S at low or high dose, single or two shots; about 5 received placebo; per-sample allocation not given. Sample collection was performed on day 63 after the first vaccine or placebo injection. Ad26 vector vaccine expressed Wuhan-strain SARS-CoV-2 spike. The receptor's source is a person between 18 and 65 years old who received the Ad26.COV2.S COVID-19 vaccine or a placebo. This specimen was peripheral blood, taken in a trial of Ad26.COV2.S vaccine versus placebo. The chain employs TRBV5-1 and TRBJ1-3, with 9 bases matching TRBD1. The DNA of the CDR3 is TGCGCCAGCAGCTTGGAGGGACAGGGTGTCGGAAACACCATATATTTT. This sequence encodes CASSLEGQGVGNTIYF.